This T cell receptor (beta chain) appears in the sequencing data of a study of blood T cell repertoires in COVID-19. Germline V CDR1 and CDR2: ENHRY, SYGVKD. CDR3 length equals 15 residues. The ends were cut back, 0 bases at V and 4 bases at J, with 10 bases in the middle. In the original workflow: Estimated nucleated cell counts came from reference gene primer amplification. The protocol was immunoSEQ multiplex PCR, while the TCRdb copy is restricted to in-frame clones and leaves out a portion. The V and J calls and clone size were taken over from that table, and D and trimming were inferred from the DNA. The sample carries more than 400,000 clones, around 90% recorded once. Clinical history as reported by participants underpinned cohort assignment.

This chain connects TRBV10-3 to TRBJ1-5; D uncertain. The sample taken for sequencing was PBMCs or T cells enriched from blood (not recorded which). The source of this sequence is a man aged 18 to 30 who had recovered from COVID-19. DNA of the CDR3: TGTGCCATCAGTGAGTCAGGAGGACCTAATCAGCCCCAGCATTTT. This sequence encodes CAISESGGPNQPQHF.